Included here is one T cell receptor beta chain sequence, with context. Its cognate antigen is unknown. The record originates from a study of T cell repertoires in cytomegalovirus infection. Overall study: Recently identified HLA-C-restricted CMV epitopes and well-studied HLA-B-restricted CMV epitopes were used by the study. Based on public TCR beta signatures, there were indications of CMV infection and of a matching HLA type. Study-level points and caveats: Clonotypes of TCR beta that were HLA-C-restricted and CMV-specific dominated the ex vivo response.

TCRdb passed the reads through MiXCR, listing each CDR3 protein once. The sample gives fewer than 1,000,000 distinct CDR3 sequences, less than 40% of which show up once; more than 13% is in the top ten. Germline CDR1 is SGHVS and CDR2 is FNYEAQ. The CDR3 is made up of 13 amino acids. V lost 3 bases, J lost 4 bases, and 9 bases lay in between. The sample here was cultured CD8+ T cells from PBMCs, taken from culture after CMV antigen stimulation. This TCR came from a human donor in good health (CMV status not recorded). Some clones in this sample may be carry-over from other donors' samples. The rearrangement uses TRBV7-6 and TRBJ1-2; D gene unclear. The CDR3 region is CASSFSDFYGYTF. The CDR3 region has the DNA TGTGCCAGCAGCTTTTCCGACTTCTATGGCTACACCTTC.